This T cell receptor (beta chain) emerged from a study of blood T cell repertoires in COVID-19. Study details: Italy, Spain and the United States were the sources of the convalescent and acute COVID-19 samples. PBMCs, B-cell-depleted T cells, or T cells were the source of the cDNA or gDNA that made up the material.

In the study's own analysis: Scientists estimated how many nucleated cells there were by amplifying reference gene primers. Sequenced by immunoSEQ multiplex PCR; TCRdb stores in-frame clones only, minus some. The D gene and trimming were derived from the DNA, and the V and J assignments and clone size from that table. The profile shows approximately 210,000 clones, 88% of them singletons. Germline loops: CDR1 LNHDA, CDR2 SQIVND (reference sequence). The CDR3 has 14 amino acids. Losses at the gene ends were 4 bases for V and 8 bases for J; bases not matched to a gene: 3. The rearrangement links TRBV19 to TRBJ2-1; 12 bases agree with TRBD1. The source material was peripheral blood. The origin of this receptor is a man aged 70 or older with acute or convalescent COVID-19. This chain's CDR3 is CASSKGQGADEQFF. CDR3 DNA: TGTGCCAGTAGTAAGGGACAGGGGGCCGATGAGCAGTTCTTC.